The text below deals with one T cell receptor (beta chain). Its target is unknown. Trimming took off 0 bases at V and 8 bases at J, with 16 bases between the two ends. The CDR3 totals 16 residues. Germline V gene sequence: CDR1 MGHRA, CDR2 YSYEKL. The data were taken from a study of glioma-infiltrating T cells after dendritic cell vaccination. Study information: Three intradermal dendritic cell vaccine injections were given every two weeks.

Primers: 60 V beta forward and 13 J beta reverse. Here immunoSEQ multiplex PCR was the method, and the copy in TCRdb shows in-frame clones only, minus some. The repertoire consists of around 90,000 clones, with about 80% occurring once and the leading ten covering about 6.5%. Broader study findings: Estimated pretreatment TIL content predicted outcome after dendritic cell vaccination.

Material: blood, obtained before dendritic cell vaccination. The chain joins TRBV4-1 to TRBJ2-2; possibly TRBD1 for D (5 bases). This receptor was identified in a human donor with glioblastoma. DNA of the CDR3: TGCGCCAGCAGCCAAGACTTCGCAGGGAAAGTAGGGGAGCTGTTTTTT. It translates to CASSQDFAGKVGELFF.